This T cell receptor (beta chain) stems from a study of blood T cell repertoires in COVID-19. In the original workflow: Estimation of nucleated cell counts was performed using reference gene primer amplification. Clones were read by immunoSEQ multiplex PCR, and TCRdb kept only the in-frame ones, dropping some. Clone size and the V and J calls come from that table; the DNA yielded D and trimming. The sample has over 200,000 clones; more than 70% are singletons. The V segment lost 5 bases and the J segment 7 bases; nucleotides outside the gene matches: 8. The CDR3 covers 16 residues. Germline CDR1 is SGHNT and CDR2 is YENEEA.

The chain combines TRBV11-3 with TRBJ2-1; 13 bases line up with TRBD2. This receptor was identified in a man older than 75 with acute or convalescent COVID-19. Material: peripheral blood. The CDR3 loop reads CASSPTSGGAWNEQFF. DNA for the CDR3: TGTGCCAGCAGCCCCACTAGCGGGGGGGCGTGGAATGAGCAGTTCTTC.